Shown below are 24 T cell receptor beta chains from a single sample sequenced in a study of blood T cell repertoires in COVID-19. Assay: immunoSEQ multiplex PCR; the TCRdb copy retains only in-frame clones and omits some. The sample yields roughly 150,000 clones, roughly 80% seen once. Sequences were obtained from peripheral blood. These TCRs come from a man aged 60-69 years with acute or convalescent COVID-19.

V usage is TRBV24-1 and J usage is TRBJ2-7, with 9 positions matching TRBD1. CDR3 size: 15 residues. CDR1 is KGHDR and CDR2 is SFDVKD in the germline V gene. V lost 7 bases and J lost 7; bases outside the gene matches: 13. The CDR3 protein is CATSSGQGVLEEQYF. The CDR3 nucleotides read TGTGCCACCAGCTCGGGACAGGGAGTTCTGGAGGAGCAGTACTTC.

This clone was counted only a few times. The V call is TRBV6-6, the J call TRBJ2-1; no clear D gene. The CDR3 is 16 amino acids. Germline CDR1 is MNHNY and CDR2 is SVGAGI (reference sequence). With 0 bases removed from V and 3 bases from J, the gap between germline ends came to 12 bases. The CDR3, as DNA: TGTGCCAGCAGTTACTCGTCCCAAGCCGTCTACAATGAGCAGTTCTTC. Translated: CASSYSSQAVYNEQFF.

The rearrangement uses TRBV3-1 (or the pseudogene TRBV3-2) and TRBJ2-5, with 14 bases that match TRBD2. Germline lookup yields CDR1 LGHDT and CDR2 YNNKEL (reference sequence). After removal of 5 bases from V and 4 bases from J, the junction contained 3 bases not matched to a gene. The CDR3 runs 15 residues. In DNA form, the CDR3 reads TGTGCCAGCAGCGAGGGACTAGCGGGGGCAGAGACCCAGTACTTC. It is translated as CASSEGLAGAETQYF.

The gene calls are TRBV29-1 and TRBJ2-1; 12 bases fit TRBD2. The CDR3 totals 15 residues. Germline CDR1 and CDR2: SQVTM and ANQGSEA. Germline trimming cut 6 bases from V and 1 base from J; bases unmatched to any gene: 4. This chain's CDR3 is CSVPTSGGSYNEQFF. CDR3 sequence (DNA): TGCAGCGTGCCTACTAGCGGGGGGTCCTACAATGAGCAGTTCTTC.

The chain employs TRBV7-2 and TRBJ1-6; 10 bases are shared with TRBD1. This CDR3 spans 15 amino acids. From germline, CDR1 is SGHTA and CDR2 FQGNSA. V gave up 5 bases and J gave up 9 bases; unmatched junction bases: 7. CDR3 DNA sequence: TGTGCCAGCAGCATGGGACAGGGGTCCCTTTCACCCCTCCACTTT. Its translation: CASSMGQGSLSPLHF.

The rearrangement joins TRBV7-3 to TRBJ2-3; 8 nucleotides agree with TRBD2. CDR3 length: 16 amino acids. Germline V gives CDR1 SGHTA, CDR2 FQGTGA. Trimming took 5 bases from V and 5 from J; bases not matched to a gene: 12. The CDR3 loop is CASSPFGTGGQDTQYF. The CDR3, as DNA: TGTGCCAGCAGCCCCTTTGGGACGGGGGGGCAAGATACGCAGTATTTT. Looking up the rest from reference TRBV7-3 and TRBJ2-3 gives the full variable domain: GAGVSQTPSNKVTEKGKYVELRCDPISGHTALYWYRQSLGQGPEFLIYFQGTGAADDSGLPNDRFFAVRPEGSVSTLKIQRTERGDSAVYLCASSPFGTGGQDTQYFGPGTRLTVL.

The CDR3 region has the DNA TGCGCCAGCAGCTTGGCCGGGATAGGGGGCACCACTGAAGCTTTCTTT. It encodes CASSLAGIGGTTEAFF. V usage is TRBV5-1 and J usage is TRBJ1-1; 7 nucleotides align to TRBD1. This CDR3 is 16 amino acids long. From germline, CDR1 is SGHRS and CDR2 YFSETQ. The J segment lost 4 bases and the V segment lost 0 bases, leaving 9 bases of the junction unmatched.

The V call is TRBV11-2, the J call TRBJ1-3; 9 positions agree with TRBD1. With 5 bases clipped from V and 3 bases from J, the junction kept 8 bases outside the gene matches. Germline V CDR1 and CDR2: SGHAT, FQNNGV. The CDR3 runs 16 residues. CDR3 sequence: CASSEYRGLGGNTIYF. Here the CDR3 DNA reads TGTGCCAGCAGCGAGTACAGGGGGCTGGGTGGAAACACCATATATTTT.

This clone was counted a few times. V is TRBV4-1 and J is TRBJ1-2; 7 bases align to TRBD1. Germline CDR1 is MGHRA and CDR2 is YSYEKL. This CDR3 is built from 13 residues. V dropped 4 bases and J dropped 7; count of bases not matched to a gene: 6. This chain's CDR3 is CASSRFRGAGYTF. The CDR3 DNA follows: TGCGCCAGCAGCCGATTCAGGGGGGCTGGCTACACCTTC.

The gene calls are TRBV7-2 and TRBJ1-1; a weak D match, TRBD1 (5 bases). V shed 2 bases and J shed 4 bases, with 5 bases lying between them. The germline V gene encodes CDR1 SGHTA and CDR2 FQGNSA. The CDR3 length is 12 residues. Here the CDR3 reads CASSLTGTEAFF. Written as DNA, the CDR3 is TGTGCCAGCAGCTTAACAGGCACTGAAGCTTTCTTT.

V and J are TRBV19 and TRBJ1-6, with TRBD1 matching over 8 bases. The CDR3 has 14 amino acids. Looked up from germline, CDR1 is LNHDA and CDR2 is SQIVND (reference sequence). The V gene end was trimmed by 7 bases and the J gene end by 8 bases; junction bases not matched to a gene: 7. The CDR3, as DNA: TGTGCCAGTACTCTCGACAGGGGTTATTCACCCCTCCACTTT. This sequence encodes CASTLDRGYSPLHF.

The V gene is TRBV6-4, the J gene TRBJ1-1; maybe TRBD1 (6 bases). In germline, CDR1 is MRHNA, CDR2 SNTAGT. The CDR3 length is 13 residues. V was cut by 10 bases and J by 1 base, with 13 bases left in between. The CDR3 nucleotides read TGTGCCATAGAAGGACAGCCGAACACTGAAGCTTTCTTT. Encoded protein: CAIEGQPNTEAFF.

The V and J genes are TRBV2 and TRBJ2-5; the match to TRBD2 covers 8 bases. The CDR3 totals 17 residues. J lost 4 bases, V lost 0 bases, and 10 bases had no gene match. Per germline, CDR1 SNHLY and CDR2 FYNNEI. The CDR3 loop reads CASSEALRGGLRETQYF. In nucleotides, the CDR3 is TGTGCCAGCAGTGAAGCGCTTCGCGGGGGGCTCAGAGAGACCCAGTACTTC. Full variable domain (remainder filled in from reference TRBV2 and TRBJ2-5): EPEVTQTPSHQVTQMGQEVILRCVPISNHLYFYWYRQILGQKVEFLVSFYNNEISEKSEIFDDQFSVERPDGSNFTLKIRSTKLEDSAMYFCASSEALRGGLRETQYFGPGTRLLVL.

V is TRBV21-1 and J is TRBJ2-1; the DNA was not compared with TRBD2, the D call given in the table. TRBV21-1 is a pseudogene. This CDR3 contains 14 residues. CDR3 DNA sequence: TGTGCCAGCAGCACTACCGCCCCCTACAATGAGCAGTTCTTC. Residues: CASSTTAPYNEQFF.

The CDR3 sequence: CASSYSNQGVYGYTF. The CDR3 region has the DNA TGTGCCAGCAGTTACTCGAATCAGGGCGTCTATGGCTACACCTTC. V is TRBV6-5 and J is TRBJ1-2; D might be TRBD1 (5 bases). V was shortened by 0 bases and J by 4 bases, with 12 bases between the two germline ends. The CDR3 sequence is 15 residues long. Germline values: CDR1 MNHEY, CDR2 SVGAGI.

The genes are TRBV25-1 and TRBJ2-7; weak D call: TRBD1 (6 bases). CDR1 and CDR2 from the germline V gene are MGHDK and SYGVNS. The CDR3 length is 11 residues. V was cut by 8 bases and J by 5 bases, with 10 bases left in between. CDR3: CASEQGNEQYF. As DNA, the CDR3 is TGTGCCAGCGAACAGGGTAACGAGCAGTACTTC.

The CDR3 spells CASRGQANYGYTF. DNA for the CDR3: TGTGCCAGCAGAGGACAGGCTAACTATGGCTACACCTTC. The V and J genes are TRBV5-4 and TRBJ1-2, with 7 bases that match TRBD1. The CDR3 totals 13 residues. In germline, CDR1 is SGHNT, CDR2 YYREEE (reference sequence). The V and J ends lost 5 bases and 0 bases, in that order; junction bases with no gene match: 1.

The V gene is TRBV28, the J gene TRBJ1-5; 8 bases line up with TRBD1. Germline trimming cut 5 bases from V and 0 bases from J; bases unmatched to any gene: 9. The CDR3 length is 17 residues. Germline lookup yields CDR1 MDHEN and CDR2 SYDVKM. The CDR3: CASSTIRTGPSNQPQHF. CDR3 sequence (DNA): TGTGCCAGCAGTACAATTAGGACAGGGCCTAGCAATCAGCCCCAGCATTTT.

This chain uses TRBV11-2 with TRBJ1-1; D remains unclear. Per germline, CDR1 SGHAT and CDR2 FQNNGV. The CDR3 spans 11 residues. V shed 5 bases and J shed 5 bases, with 6 bases lying between them. This CDR3 reads CASSIQTEAFF. In DNA form, the CDR3 reads TGTGCCAGCAGCATTCAAACTGAAGCTTTCTTT.

The chain carries TRBV4-1 and TRBJ2-7; maybe TRBD2 (5 bases). The CDR3 extends over 14 amino acids. Trimming took off 3 bases at V and 0 bases at J, with 9 bases between the two ends. Germline values: CDR1 MGHRA, CDR2 YSYEKL. CDR3 in amino acids: CASSQGEYSYEQYF. The CDR3 DNA follows: TGCGCCAGCAGCCAGGGAGAGTACTCCTACGAGCAGTACTTC.

The sample holds a few counts of this clone. The chain carries TRBV5-1 and TRBJ1-1, with a possible D match to TRBD1 (5 bases). Germline V gives CDR1 SGHRS, CDR2 YFSETQ. V gave up 4 bases and J gave up 2 bases, with 15 bases separating them. CDR3 length equals 15 residues. CDR3 amino acids: CASSRSDIRNTEAFF. CDR3 sequence (DNA): TGCGCCAGCAGCCGATCGGACATTCGAAACACTGAAGCTTTCTTT.

This rearrangement joins TRBV7-3 to TRBJ2-3, with TRBD1 matching over 8 bases. Trimming removed 2 bases from V and 4 bases from J; junction bases left unmatched: 8. Germline CDR1 reads SGHTA; CDR2 reads FQGTGA. CDR3 length: 16 residues. CDR3 amino acids: CASSLGQGARADTQYF. The CDR3 DNA reads as TGTGCCAGCAGCTTAGGTCAGGGGGCTCGGGCAGATACGCAGTATTTT.

This clone was picked up one time. V gene TRBV11-2 combines with J gene TRBJ2-1, with 8 bases that match TRBD2. Germline CDR1 reads SGHAT; CDR2 reads FQNNGV. The CDR3 totals 12 residues. J was trimmed by 8 bases and V by 5 bases; bases with no gene match: 2. CDR3 sequence: CASSTGGDEQFF. The CDR3 region has the DNA TGTGCCAGCAGCACCGGGGGGGATGAGCAGTTCTTC.

The chain employs TRBV4-3 and TRBJ1-6, with unresolved D. CDR3 size: 16 residues. From germline, CDR1 is LGHNA and CDR2 YSLEER. V was trimmed by 4 bases and J by 0 bases, leaving 10 bases between them. The CDR3 sequence is CASSRHRDSYNSPLHF. CDR3 bases: TGCGCCAGCAGCCGGCACAGAGACTCCTATAATTCACCCCTCCACTTT.